The rows below give T cell receptor beta chains drawn from one sample of a study of radiotherapy plus CTLA-4 blockade in lung cancer. Produced via immunoSEQ multiplex PCR; TCRdb's table is partial and in-frame only. The table includes 9,500 to 15,000 clones, about 86% detected once. The input for sequencing was peripheral blood, taken from a patient treated with radiotherapy plus ipilimumab. Receptors originate from a human donor with non-small cell lung cancer that progressed on radiotherapy plus ipilimumab. Each CDR3 is given with its conserved first and last residue. D genes are given only for firm matches. Clone size appears in some rows only: once, few, many, or a class for an expanded clone.

>TRBV4-1|few|TRBJ2-1|TRBD2
CASSRLAGYNEQFF
TGCGCCAGCAGCCGACTAGCGGGGTACAATGAGCAGTTCTTC
>TRBV2|.|TRBJ1-4|.
CASSDLTTEKLFF
TGTGCCAGCAGTGATTTAACAACGGAAAAACTGTTTTTT
>TRBV5-1|once|TRBJ2-5|.
CASSFLASAKETQYF
TGCGCCAGCAGCTTTTTGGCTAGCGCTAAAGAGACCCAGTACTTC
>TRBV11-2|.|TRBJ1-5|TRBD1
CASSPEQGAYSNQPQHF
TGTGCCAGCAGCCCGGAACAGGGGGCATATAGCAATCAGCCCCAGCATTTT
>TRBV11-2|.|TRBJ2-7|.
CASSLVTRPGEQYF
TGTGCCAGCAGCTTAGTTACCCGGCCTGGCGAGCAGTACTTC
>TRBV6-1|.|TRBJ2-7|.
CASSEQGTYEQYF
TGTGCCAGCAGTGAACAGGGAACCTACGAGCAGTACTTC
>TRBV2|.|TRBJ2-7|TRBD2
CASSEGTSGGTVSYEQYF
TGTGCCAGCAGTGAAGGGACTAGCGGGGGGACCGTCTCCTACGAGCAGTACTTC
>TRBV28|.|TRBJ2-7|TRBD1
CASSSGTGDAYEQYF
TGTGCCAGCAGCTCCGGGACAGGGGATGCCTACGAGCAGTACTTC
>TRBV14|.|TRBJ1-6|TRBD1
CASSQGDSSRRDSPLHF
TGTGCCAGCAGCCAAGGGGACAGTTCCAGGAGGGATTCACCCCTCCACTTT
>TRBV10-3|.|TRBJ2-7|.
CAIYEGGGGGEQYF
TGTGCCATCTACGAGGGCGGGGGCGGAGGCGAGCAGTACTTC
>TRBV10-3|.|TRBJ2-3|TRBD2
CAISTRGDTDTQYF
TGTGCCATCAGCACGCGGGGGGACACAGATACGCAGTATTTT
>TRBV28|.|TRBJ2-7|TRBD1
CASIQQGKRSEQYF
TGTGCCAGCATCCAACAGGGGAAGCGGTCCGAGCAGTACTTC
>TRBV19|.|TRBJ1-5|.
CASAEGILSNQPQHF
TGTGCCAGTGCTGAAGGTATTTTAAGCAATCAGCCCCAGCATTTT
>TRBV19|few|TRBJ1-6|TRBD1
CASTSQGANTPLHF
TGTGCCAGTACCTCACAGGGGGCGAATACACCCCTCCACTTT
>TRBV18|.|TRBJ2-5|.
CASSQLGLQETQYF
TGTGCCAGCTCGCAGCTCGGCCTCCAAGAGACCCAGTACTTC
>TRBV7-3|.|TRBJ2-3|.
CASSSATRTDTQYF
TGTGCCAGCAGCTCGGCGACGCGGACAGATACGCAGTATTTT
>TRBV4-3|.|TRBJ2-3|TRBD2
CASSPTSGGAKDTQYF
TGCGCCAGCAGCCCGACTAGCGGGGGGGCGAAAGATACGCAGTATTTT